The T cell receptor beta chain under discussion was sequenced for a study of shared T cell receptors in the human thymus. The CDR3 contains 14 residues. Trimming took 2 bases from V and 1 from J, leaving 11 bases between them. Germline lookup yields CDR1 SQVTM and CDR2 ANQGSEA. Profiling relied on immunoSEQ multiplex PCR, and the TCRdb table lists in-frame clones only, not all of them. The table shows hundreds of thousands of clones, with 87% occurring only once. These data were likewise used in another study, on human thymus T cells. That source reports: Apparent bias marked the V and J gene usage of thymic and blood repertoires.

The chain is built from TRBV29-1 and TRBJ1-2, with D maybe TRBD1 (5 bases). This receptor was identified in a boy under two years old with a congenital heart defect. The sequenced sample consisted of thymocytes. In DNA form, the CDR3 reads TGCAGCGTTGAATCAGGGTCCCGTAACTATGGCTACACCTTC. Its protein product is CSVESGSRNYGYTF.